This T cell receptor beta chain appears in the sequencing data of a study of shared clonotypes between healthy human individuals. The overall study: Samples came from two female and three male donors aged 18 to 49.

Unsorted samples relied on roughly 99 million PBMCs, which served as the source of genomic DNA. The length of the CDR3 is 16 residues. Germline V gives CDR1 SGHNT, CDR2 YYREEE (reference sequence). Losses at the gene ends were 0 bases for V and 2 bases for J; bases not matched to a gene: 2. The genomic DNA of each subset was split evenly across several immunoSEQ plates. On ten immunoSEQ deep assay plates, unsorted PBMC DNA was sequenced. Method: immunoSEQ multiplex PCR; TCRdb's copy keeps in-frame clones and lacks some. The table records about 480,000 clones, approximately 85% of them present only once.

The sequencing sample was made of PBMCs. The V gene is TRBV5-4, the J gene TRBJ2-7, with 13 nucleotides matching TRBD2. The clonotype originates from a woman between 40 and 50 years old in good health. Some clones in this sample may be carry-over from other donors' samples. The CDR3 region has the DNA TGTGCCAGCAGCTTGGGAGGACTAGCGGGAGCCTACGAGCAGTACTTC. Translation: CASSLGGLAGAYEQYF.